This T cell receptor beta chain was identified during a study of T cells after yellow fever vaccination. This clonotype was seen once. One entry per CDR3 protein results from TCRdb running MiXCR on the 5' RACE reads. The data contain a few hundred thousand distinct CDR3 sequences, 17% of them singletons. This CDR3 is 18 amino acids long. Germline trimming cut 0 bases from V and 3 bases from J; bases unmatched to any gene: 7. The germline CDR1 and CDR2 sequences are LGHNA and YSLEER. The specimen was PBMCs, collected 4 to 6 days after the first yellow fever vaccination. The chain joins TRBV4-3 to TRBJ2-2; 10 bases align to TRBD2. This TCR derives from a man between 18 and 35 years old who received the YFV17D yellow fever vaccine. Here the CDR3 reads CASSQEPSGGAYTGELFF. CDR3 bases: TGCGCCAGCAGCCAAGAGCCCAGCGGGGGGGCTTACACCGGGGAGCTGTTTTTT.